The T cell receptor beta chain under discussion was sequenced for a study of naive and memory T cell subsets. Study results and caveats: The power law exponent of TCR abundance differed between naive and memory cells. Especially in CD8 cells, naive repertoires contained a few larger clonotypes, possibly CD45RA-re-expressing memory cells. Over 85% of naive TCR sequences appeared only once, unlike memory subsets.

Two oligonucleotides, mixed equimolar, formed the beta constant-region primer covering TRBC1 and TRBC2. Ligated cDNA was amplified by four rounds of PCR with nested alpha and beta constant-region primers and SP2. TCRdb ran MiXCR on the UMI-ligation and nested PCR reads and lists one entry per CDR3 protein. The sample shows approximately 150,000 distinct CDR3 sequences, 15% to 20% of them seen only once. V shed 0 bases and J shed 6 bases, with 3 bases lying between them. In germline, CDR1 is SGDLS, CDR2 YYNGEE. This CDR3 region has 12 residues. Sequential positive selection took CD4 T cells first, then CD8 T cells. Four subsets defined by CD45RA and CD27 were sorted after CD3, CD4, CD8 and live/dead staining. A note on this clonotype: Its antigen is not known.

V usage is TRBV9 and J usage is TRBJ2-2; D remains ambiguous. The receptor's source is a human donor in good health. The sequenced sample was naive CD8+ T cells from blood. The CDR3 nucleotides read TGTGCCAGCAGCGTAGCCTCCGGGGAGCTGTTTTTT. It is translated as CASSVASGELFF. The full variable domain, rest sourced from reference TRBV9 and TRBJ2-2, is DSGVTQTPKHLITATGQRVTLRCSPRSGDLSVYWYQQSLDQGLQFLIQYYNGEERAKGNILERFSAQQFPDLHSELNLSSLELGDSALYFCASSVASGELFFGEGSRLTVL.